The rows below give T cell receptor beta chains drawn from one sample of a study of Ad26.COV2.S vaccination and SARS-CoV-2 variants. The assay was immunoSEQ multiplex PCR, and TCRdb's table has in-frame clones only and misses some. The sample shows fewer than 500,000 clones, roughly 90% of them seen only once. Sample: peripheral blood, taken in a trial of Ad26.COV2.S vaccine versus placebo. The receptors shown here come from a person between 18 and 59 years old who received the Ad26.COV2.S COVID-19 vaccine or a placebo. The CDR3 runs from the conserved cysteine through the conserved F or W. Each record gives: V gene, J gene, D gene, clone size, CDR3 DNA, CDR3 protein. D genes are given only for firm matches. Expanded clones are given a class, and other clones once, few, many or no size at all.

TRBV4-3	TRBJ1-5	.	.	TGCGCCAGCAGCCAAGATACGGGGGGCTCTGGTCAGCCCCAGCATTTT	CASSQDTGGSGQPQHF
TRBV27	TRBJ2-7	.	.	TGTGCCAGCAGTTTGCAGGGAGGGGGCGAGCAGTACTTC	CASSLQGGGEQYF
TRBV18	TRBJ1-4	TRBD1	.	TGTGCCAGCTCACTACAGGGGAAGAATGAAAAACTGTTTTTT	CASSLQGKNEKLFF
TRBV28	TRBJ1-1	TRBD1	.	TGTGCCAGCAGTCCGCCTGACAGGGGGCCTTGGGCTTTCTTT	CASSPPDRGPWAFF
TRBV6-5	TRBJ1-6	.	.	TGTGCCAGCAGTTCCAGGGTCAATTCACCCCTCCACTTT	CASSSRVNSPLHF
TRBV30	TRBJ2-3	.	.	TGTGCCTGGAGTCTCACTAGCGATACGCAGTATTTT	CAWSLTSDTQYF
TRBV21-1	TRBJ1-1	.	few	TGTGCCAGCAGCAAAGTGAGAGCTTTCTTT	CASSKVRAFF
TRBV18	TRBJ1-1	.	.	TGTGCCAGCTCACCACCGGCCGTGGGGACGGGGACTGAAGCTTTCTTT	CASSPPAVGTGTEAFF
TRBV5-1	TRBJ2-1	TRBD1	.	TGCGCCAGCAGCTTGGGACAGGGGGGAGAGCAGTTCTTC	CASSLGQGGEQFF
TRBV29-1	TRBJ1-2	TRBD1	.	TGCAGCGTCGTCCAGGGACAGAGCTATGGCTACACCTTC	CSVVQGQSYGYTF
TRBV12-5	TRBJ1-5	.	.	TGTGCTAGTGGTTTGGTTCAGGGTACCAATCAGCCCCAGCATTTT	CASGLVQGTNQPQHF
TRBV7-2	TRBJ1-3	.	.	TGTGCCAGCAGCTTCGACCTAGGGCTCGGAAACACCATATATTTT	CASSFDLGLGNTIYF
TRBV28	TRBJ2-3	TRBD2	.	TGTGCCAGCAGTGGGGCCCCTTTAGCGGGATTAATCACCGCTAGCACAGATACGCAGTATTTT	CASSGAPLAGLITASTDTQYF
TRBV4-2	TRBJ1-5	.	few	TGTGCCAGCAGCCAGAGACCTGGGAGCAATCAGCCCCAGCATTTT	CASSQRPGSNQPQHF
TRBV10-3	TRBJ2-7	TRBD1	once	TGTGCCATCAGTGCCCAGGGGGCGCCCGAGCAGTACTTC	CAISAQGAPEQYF
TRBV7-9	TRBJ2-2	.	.	TGTGCCAGCAGCTCAGGGTGGGCCGGGGAGCTGTTTTTT	CASSSGWAGELFF
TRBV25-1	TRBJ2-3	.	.	TGTGCCAGCAGTCTACAGGGAGTCACAGATACGCAGTATTTT	CASSLQGVTDTQYF
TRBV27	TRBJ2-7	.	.	TGTGCCAGCAGCCCCACACCGGGACCGCACTACGAGCAGTACTTC	CASSPTPGPHYEQYF
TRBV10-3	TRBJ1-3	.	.	TGTGCCATCAGTGACGGAACTGGAAGACGGGCCTCTGGAAACACCATATATTTT	CAISDGTGRRASGNTIYF
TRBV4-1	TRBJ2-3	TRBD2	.	TGCGCCAGCAGCCGCGGGAGGGCTAGCACAGATACGCAGTATTTT	CASSRGRASTDTQYF
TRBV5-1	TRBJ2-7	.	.	TGCGCCAGCAGCCTACTGAGCGGAAGCTCCTACGAGCAGTACTTC	CASSLLSGSSYEQYF
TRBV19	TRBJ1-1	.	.	TGTGCCAGTAGTACCTACAGCGGGGGCAACACTGAAGCTTTCTTT	CASSTYSGGNTEAFF
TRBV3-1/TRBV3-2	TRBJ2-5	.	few	TGTGCCAGCAGCCAAGTTGAGGAGTACCAAGAGACCCAGTACTTC	CASSQVEEYQETQYF
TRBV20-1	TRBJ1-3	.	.	TGCAGTGCTTTGACCGGAAACACCATATATTTT	CSALTGNTIYF
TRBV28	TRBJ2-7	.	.	TGTGCCAGTTTACCCACAGGGACCTACGAGCAGTACTTC	CASLPTGTYEQYF
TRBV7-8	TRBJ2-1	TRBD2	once	TGTGCCAGCAGCTTAGGTGCTAGAGCGGGAGGGCCCTATGAGCAGTTCTTC	CASSLGARAGGPYEQFF
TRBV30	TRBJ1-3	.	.	TGTGCCTGGAGTCCTTCGGGTGGAAACACCATATATTTT	CAWSPSGGNTIYF
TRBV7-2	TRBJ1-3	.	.	TGTGCCAGCAGCTCCGGGGTCTCTGGAAACACCATATATTTT	CASSSGVSGNTIYF
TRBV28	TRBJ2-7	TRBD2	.	TGTGCCAGCAGCAAAGGACTAGACATACGCCGCAGCTCCTACGAGCAGTACTTC	CASSKGLDIRRSSYEQYF
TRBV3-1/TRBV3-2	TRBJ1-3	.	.	TGTGCCAGCAGCCAACGCATGTCTGGAAACACCATATATTTT	CASSQRMSGNTIYF
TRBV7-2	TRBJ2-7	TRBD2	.	TGTGCCAGCAGCTTAGTGGCGGGAGCCTACGAGCAGTACTTC	CASSLVAGAYEQYF
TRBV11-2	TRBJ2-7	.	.	TGTGCCAGCAGCTTAGAACTAGATCGCGAGCAGTACTTC	CASSLELDREQYF
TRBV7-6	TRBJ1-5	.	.	TGTGCCAGCAGCTTAAAAAGTCCAGCGTTCGAGCCCCAGCATTTT	CASSLKSPAFEPQHF
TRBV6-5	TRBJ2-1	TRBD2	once	TGTGCCAGCAGCGCGGGAGTCGCCTACAATGAGCAGTTCTTC	CASSAGVAYNEQFF
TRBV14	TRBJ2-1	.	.	TGTGCCAGCAGCCCTAAGCACCTTGGGGCCAACAATGAGCAGTTCTTC	CASSPKHLGANNEQFF
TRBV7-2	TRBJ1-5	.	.	TGTGCCAGCAGCCCAGTCCCCAATAGCAATCAGCCCCAGCATTTT	CASSPVPNSNQPQHF
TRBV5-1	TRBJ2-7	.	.	TGCGCCAGCAGCTTGCGGACAGGGACTACCTACGAGCAGTACTTC	CASSLRTGTTYEQYF
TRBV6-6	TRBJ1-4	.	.	TGTGCCAGCAGTTACCGCGCTAATGAAAAACTGTTTTTT	CASSYRANEKLFF
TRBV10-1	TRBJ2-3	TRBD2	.	TGCGCCAGCAGTCCCCTGACTAGCGGGGCCACAGATACGCAGTATTTT	CASSPLTSGATDTQYF
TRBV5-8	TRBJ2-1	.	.	TGTGCCAGCAAGGTGGGGTACAATGAGCAGTTCTTC	CASKVGYNEQFF
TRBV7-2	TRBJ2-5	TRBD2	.	TGTGCCAGCATCCGGACTAGCGGGACCCAAGAGACCCAGTACTTC	CASIRTSGTQETQYF
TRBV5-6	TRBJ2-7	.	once	TGTGCCAGCAGCTTGGGGGACCCCTACGAGCAGTACTTC	CASSLGDPYEQYF
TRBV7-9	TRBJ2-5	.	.	TGTGCCAGCAGCTCCCGGACGGAACCATACGAAGAGACCCAGTACTTC	CASSSRTEPYEETQYF
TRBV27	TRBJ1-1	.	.	TGTGCCAGCCTACCGGACAGCCTGAACACTGAAGCTTTCTTT	CASLPDSLNTEAFF
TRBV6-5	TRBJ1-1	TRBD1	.	TGTGCCAGCAGTCCACAGGGGGGTTACACTGAAGCTTTCTTT	CASSPQGGYTEAFF
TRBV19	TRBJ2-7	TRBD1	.	TGTGCCAGTAGTGCGCAGGGGGTTTCCTACGAGCAGTACTTC	CASSAQGVSYEQYF
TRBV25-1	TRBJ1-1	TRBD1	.	TGTGCCAGCAGTGAAGATACAGGGGGCGTCTACCCTGAAGCTTTCTTT	CASSEDTGGVYPEAFF
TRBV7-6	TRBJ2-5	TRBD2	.	TGTGCCAGCAGCTTATTATCGATCGAGCGGGAGACTCAAGAGACCCAGTACTTC	CASSLLSIERETQETQYF
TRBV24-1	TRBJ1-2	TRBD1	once	TGTGCCACCAGTGATCCCGGGACAGGGGTTGGCTACACCTTC	CATSDPGTGVGYTF
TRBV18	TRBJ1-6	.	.	TGTGCCACAACCGGGGAGTCTTTTAATTCACCCCTCCACTTT	CATTGESFNSPLHF